A single sample is the source of the 18 T cell receptor beta chains below, sequenced in a study of CD8+ T cells in alopecia areata. The authors extracted RNA and reverse transcribed it into cDNA as the sequencing template. Produced via immunoSEQ multiplex PCR; TCRdb's table is partial and in-frame only. Of 80,000 to 100,000 clones listed, 35% to 50% are singletons. Source material: CD4+ T cells sorted from blood. These receptors were taken from a human donor with alopecia areata.

J is TRBJ2-7 and V is TRBV25-1; 10 nucleotides match TRBD1. The V and J ends lost 3 bases and 2 bases, in that order; junction bases with no gene match: 4. This CDR3 contains 15 residues. Germline V gives CDR1 MGHDK, CDR2 SYGVNS. CDR3 in DNA: TGTGCCAGCAGTGATAAGGGACAGGGGCCCTACGAGCAGTACTTC. Encoded protein: CASSDKGQGPYEQYF.

The rearrangement links TRBV5-1 to TRBJ2-5; maybe TRBD1 (7 bases). V was cut by 6 bases and J by 5 bases, with 23 bases left in between. Per germline, CDR1 SGHRS and CDR2 YFSETQ. The CDR3 contains 16 residues. Here the CDR3 reads CASTPEGAGSWETQYF. The DNA for the CDR3 is TGCGCCAGCACTCCGGAGGGGGCTGGGTCGTGGGAGACCCAGTACTTC.

This clone showed up many times. V usage is TRBV18 and J usage is TRBJ1-5; tentatively, D is TRBD1 (6 bases). Deletions cut 2 bases from V and 5 bases from J, with 19 bases between. The CDR3 is made up of 17 amino acids. CDR1 and CDR2 from the germline V gene are KGHSH and LQKENI. The CDR3 region is CASSPTVAREGDQPQHF. Written as DNA, the CDR3 is TGTGCCAGCTCACCAACCGTAGCCAGGGAGGGGGATCAGCCCCAGCATTTT. The variable domain in full, with the rest retrieved from reference TRBV18 and TRBJ1-5, is NAGVMQNPRHLVRRRGQEARLRCSPMKGHSHVYWYRQLPEEGLKFMVYLQKENIIDESGMPKERFSAEFPKEGPSILRIQQVVRGDSAAYFCASSPTVAREGDQPQHFGDGTRLSIL.

This chain joins TRBV2 and TRBJ1-1; no clear D gene. V gave up 2 bases and J gave up 11 bases, with 9 bases separating them. Germline CDR1 reads SNHLY; CDR2 reads FYNNEI. The length of the CDR3 is 11 residues. CDR3 sequence reads: CASSELSMAFF. The CDR3 DNA follows: TGTGCCAGCAGTGAATTGTCAATGGCTTTCTTT.

The rearrangement uses TRBV5-6 and TRBJ2-3; 7 nucleotides match TRBD2. The CDR3 loop spans 14 amino acids. CDR1 and CDR2 from the germline V gene are SGHDT and YYEEEE. V was clipped by 5 bases and J by 4 bases; unmatched bases: 7. The CDR3 DNA is TGTGCCAGCAGGGGACTAAACCGGGCAGATACGCAGTATTTT. This codes for CASRGLNRADTQYF.

The chain is built from TRBV5-1 and TRBJ2-5; D unresolved. The CDR3 runs to 14 residues. Trimming removed 1 base from V and 5 bases from J, with 12 bases in between. Germline V gives CDR1 SGHRS, CDR2 YFSETQ. The CDR3 spells CASSLLGNEETQYF. The CDR3 region has the DNA TGCGCCAGCAGCTTGCTGGGGAATGAGGAGACCCAGTACTTC. Full variable domain (remainder filled in from reference TRBV5-1 and TRBJ2-5): KAGVTQTPRYLIKTRGQQVTLSCSPISGHRSVSWYQQTPGQGLQFLFEYFSETQRNKGNFPGRFSGRQFSNSRSEMNVSTLELGDSALYLCASSLLGNEETQYFGPGTRLLVL.

CDR3 DNA: TGTGCCAGCAAAGGGGCAGGGATAGAGACCCAGTACTTC. Its translation is CASKGAGIETQYF. This chain connects TRBV25-1 to TRBJ2-5; TRBD1 is a possible D gene (5 bases). The CDR3 length is 13 residues. The germline V gene has CDR1 MGHDK and CDR2 SYGVNS. V gave up 7 bases and J gave up 4 bases, with 13 bases separating them.

This clone was observed a few times. This CDR3 is CASSRGTGPSTEAFF. Written as DNA, the CDR3 is TGTGCCAGCAGCCGCGGGACAGGGCCCTCCACTGAAGCTTTCTTT. This chain connects TRBV7-9 to TRBJ1-1; 9 bases align to TRBD1. The CDR3 spans 15 residues. The V segment lost 5 bases and the J segment 4 bases; nucleotides outside the gene matches: 8. From germline, CDR1 is SEHNR and CDR2 FQNEAQ (reference sequence).

The chain couples TRBV5-1 to TRBJ2-1; D remains unclear. Germline-derived CDR1 and CDR2 are SGHRS and YFSETQ. This CDR3 has 12 amino acids. The ends were cut back, 4 bases at V and 8 bases at J, with 10 bases in the middle. The DNA for the CDR3 is TGCGCCAGCAGCGCCGGACGGGATGAGCAGTTCTTC. Translated: CASSAGRDEQFF.

This chain connects TRBV30 to TRBJ2-2; TRBD1 is a possible D gene (6 bases). The germline V gene encodes CDR1 GTSNPN and CDR2 SVGIG (reference sequence). Trimming pared 3 bases from V and 4 bases from J, leaving 9 bases between. The CDR3 loop spans 13 amino acids. For the CDR3, the DNA is TGTGCCTGGAGAGGGACACCCACCGGGGAGCTGTTTTTT. Its protein is CAWRGTPTGELFF.

J is TRBJ1-2 and V is TRBV29-1, with D possibly matching TRBD1 (6 bases). Germline V CDR1 and CDR2: SQVTM, ANQGSEA. Trimming took 4 bases from V and 4 from J, leaving 13 bases between them. CDR3 size: 13 residues. Here the CDR3 reads CSVVRGHGYGYTF. The CDR3 DNA sequence: TGCAGCGTTGTCCGGGGGCACGGCTATGGCTACACCTTC.

This sequence joins TRBV7-9 and TRBJ2-1, with a tentative D call TRBD2 (6 bases). This CDR3 comprises 16 residues. Germline CDR1 SEHNR, CDR2 FQNEAQ (reference sequence). V was pared by 5 bases and J by 0 bases, with 14 bases between. CDR3 nucleotides: TGTGCCAGCAGCGGCTCGGGGGTCACCTCCTACAATGAGCAGTTCTTC. As protein: CASSGSGVTSYNEQFF.

The chain uses TRBV25-1 and TRBJ1-4, with 9 bases identical to TRBD1. Germline CDR1 and CDR2: MGHDK and SYGVNS. Unmatched junction bases numbered 4, after V lost 6 bases and J lost 8 bases. CDR3 length: 13 amino acids. CDR3 protein: CASRGQGGEKLFF. The CDR3 nucleotides read TGTGCCAGCAGGGGACAGGGAGGCGAAAAACTGTTTTTT.

CDR3 sequence reads: CASRSQGSQETQYF. In nucleotides, the CDR3 is TGTGCCAGCAGGTCCCAGGGGAGCCAAGAGACCCAGTACTTC. The rearrangement uses TRBV7-2 and TRBJ2-5, with TRBD1 as a possible D gene (6 bases). Germline-derived CDR1 and CDR2 are SGHTA and FQGNSA. The CDR3 loop spans 14 amino acids. The V gene lost 6 bases and the J gene lost 1 base, with 12 bases spanning the gap.

This sequence joins TRBV5-1 and TRBJ2-1; 11 bases match TRBD1. The junction had 6 bases not matched to a gene; V was cut back by 4 bases and J by 0 bases. There are 17 residues in the CDR3. Per the germline V gene, CDR1 is SGHRS and CDR2 is YFSETQ. DNA for the CDR3: TGCGCCAGCAGCAGAGGGACAGGGGGAAGCTCCTACAATGAGCAGTTCTTC. Amino acids: CASSRGTGGSSYNEQFF.

V gene TRBV29-1 combines with J gene TRBJ2-2; TRBD1 might be the D (5 bases). The V and J ends lost 3 bases and 5 bases respectively, with 10 bases between them. The CDR3 extends over 13 amino acids. Germline values: CDR1 SQVTM, CDR2 ANQGSEA. The CDR3 nucleotides are TGCAGCGTTGAGATGGGGCTGACCGGGGAGCTGTTTTTT. Translated, it gives CSVEMGLTGELFF.

Worth noting for this clone: The same CDR3 also results from other DNA sequences found in this sample. The V call is TRBV20-1, the J call TRBJ2-5; no clear D. There are 10 residues in the CDR3. Per the germline V gene, CDR1 is DFQATT and CDR2 is SNEGSKA (reference sequence). V was clipped by 6 bases and J by 1 base, with 3 bases between them. The CDR3 sequence is CSARQETQYF. CDR3 DNA sequence: TGCAGTGCCCGCCAAGAGACCCAGTACTTC.

The table lists this clone with a count of one. The CDR3 spells CSAWDGEQYF. CDR3 DNA: TGCAGTGCTTGGGATGGAGAGCAGTACTTC. This chain links TRBV20-1 with TRBJ2-7; no firm D call. This CDR3 has 10 amino acids. Germline V gene sequence: CDR1 DFQATT, CDR2 SNEGSKA (reference sequence). V was trimmed by 5 bases and J by 7 bases, leaving 9 bases between them.